The clone carrying this T cell receptor beta chain was recorded many times. Germline loops: CDR1 SGHTA, CDR2 FQGTGA. This CDR3 is 14 amino acids long. V lost 5 bases to trimming and J lost 3 bases, with 12 bases between them. TCRdb itself ran the RT-PCR reads through MiXCR, one entry per CDR3 protein. The sample consists of about 680,000 distinct CDR3 sequences, 14% of them appearing once. The chain has TRBV7-3 and TRBJ2-3, with D possibly TRBD1 on 5 matching bases. The sequence was collected from a female donor in good health, serving as a healthy control. The sequenced sample was memory CD4+ T cells from blood. This chain's CDR3 is CASSVSAGTDTQYF. CDR3 nucleotides: TGTGCCAGCAGCGTCTCGGCAGGGACAGATACGCAGTATTTT.